The rows below give T cell receptor beta chains drawn from one sample of a study of Tregs in tolerant kidney transplant recipients. The table came from immunoSEQ multiplex PCR; TCRdb's copy has only in-frame clones and leaves some out. The sample comprises 45,000 or so clones, approximately 89% of which are singletons, and roughly a sixth rests with the top ten. The starting material was CD8+ T cells from blood (PBMCs), obtained 12 months after the transplant. The receptor set was obtained from a human patient who received a combined kidney and bone marrow transplant. A share of the T cells may be of graft donor origin. Both conserved end residues are part of each CDR3. Fields, in order: J gene, V gene, CDR3 length, CDR3 protein.

TRBJ1-5	TRBV9	16	CASSETGTPGGQPQHF
TRBJ2-1	TRBV7-2	15	CASSLGGDDWDEQFF
TRBJ1-1	TRBV9	19	CASSGDPDRAIDVNTEAFF
TRBJ1-4	TRBV6-1	14	CASRAGTGSEKLFF
TRBJ2-2	TRBV9	16	CASSAARSANTGELFF
TRBJ2-7	TRBV7-9	16	CASSLPLGSPSYEQYF
TRBJ1-4	TRBV2	12	CASSERTVRLFF
-	TRBV7-2	14	CASSLIADYYEQYF
TRBJ1-3	TRBV30	12	CAWSFTGNTIYF
TRBJ1-5	TRBV11-2	19	CASSFLPKFRGYSNQPQHF
TRBJ2-7	TRBV10-2	15	CASSGSGRGQYEQYF
TRBJ2-7	TRBV29-1	13	CSVDLPGTYEQYF
TRBJ2-5	TRBV7-2	17	CASSLGGTSGSRKTQYF
TRBJ2-4	TRBV7-9	16	CASSSTSGVTKNIQYF
TRBJ2-3	TRBV4-3	14	CASSPEQGTDTQYF
TRBJ2-1	TRBV25-1	14	CASSEGQGRNEQFF
TRBJ2-7	TRBV25-1	12	CASSERSYEQYF
TRBJ2-1	TRBV11-3	11	CASSANDEQFF
TRBJ2-7	TRBV7-9	14	CASSSQGARNEQYF
TRBJ2-7	TRBV5-5	16	CASSLAGGRVGYEQYF
TRBJ1-6	TRBV4-1	14	CASSPWTDNSPLHF
TRBJ2-2	TRBV7-9	18	CASSPAGTSGGDTGELFF
TRBJ2-1	TRBV30	14	CAWWSGREGNEQFF
TRBJ2-1	TRBV4-1	15	CASSPGQGPDYEQFF
TRBJ1-2	TRBV15	13	CATSRTENYGYTF
TRBJ2-1	TRBV11-2	15	CASSLVGGSYNEQFF
TRBJ2-1	TRBV14	17	CASSQDLERGRHNEQFF
TRBJ1-2	TRBV9	12	CASSVPSYGYTF
TRBJ1-2	TRBV9	14	CASSFRDRSYGYTF
TRBJ2-1	TRBV28	14	CASKYSQSYNEQFF
TRBJ2-3	TRBV28	13	CASRDTVTDTQYF
TRBJ2-1	TRBV5-1	16	CASSTAGTRGQNEQFF
TRBJ2-7	TRBV7-8	13	CASSSQGVGEQYF
TRBJ2-7	TRBV5-6	17	CASSLSGRGQASYEQYF
TRBJ1-5	TRBV5-6	17	CASSQIVSQGQGKPQHF
TRBJ2-7	TRBV27	14	CASTHTGSSYEQYF
TRBJ2-1	TRBV9	16	CASSVDPSGGYNEQFF